This T cell receptor (beta chain) was documented in a study of blood T cell repertoires in COVID-19. Source study methods: The authors estimated nucleated cell counts from reference gene primer amplification. The table came from immunoSEQ multiplex PCR; TCRdb's copy has only in-frame clones and leaves some out. The DNA gave D and trimming, while V, J and clone size come from that table. The table lists about 360,000 clones, around 87% of them singletons. Germline CDR1 is SGHTA and CDR2 is FQGNSA. Trimming left V 4 bases short and J 5 bases short, with 8 bases between. This CDR3 is 13 amino acids long. Two negative PCRs, clearance, or symptom resolution had been documented for recovered Cohort 3 donors.

The sample comprised PBMCs or T cells enriched from blood (not recorded which). The J gene is TRBJ2-2, the V gene TRBV7-2, with no clear D. This clonotype was obtained from a man aged 25 to 40 who had recovered from COVID-19. CDR3 DNA sequence: TGTGCCAGCAGCTCCGTTCTAACCGGGGAGCTGTTTTTT. Residues: CASSSVLTGELFF. The full variable domain, rest sourced from reference TRBV7-2 and TRBJ2-2, is GAGVSQSPSNKVTEKGKDVELRCDPISGHTALYWYRQSLGQGLEFLIYFQGNSAPDKSGLPSDRFSAERTGGSVSTLTIQRTQQEDSAVYLCASSSVLTGELFFGEGSRLTVL.